This T cell receptor (beta chain) was captured in a study of identical twins. Study-wide results and limits: The authors noted that invariant MAIT and iNKT cells could partly confound zero-insertion analyses.

Each donor (without exception) was a healthy Caucasian. Via MiXCR, TCRdb re-called the 5' RACE reads, giving one row per CDR3 protein. The sample shows about 530,000 distinct CDR3 sequences, about 15% of them seen only once. For this clonotype: As yet, its antigen is unknown.

The ends were cut back, 2 bases at V and 3 bases at J, with 14 bases in the middle. CDR3 length equals 16 residues. Germline values: CDR1 MGHRA, CDR2 YSYEKL. The sample also formed part of further work on yellow fever vaccine responses in identical twins. That study adds: Each twin's T cell response to the vaccine was reported to look partly convergent and partly personalized.

The source of this sequence is a woman aged 18-35 years in good health. J is TRBJ1-5 and V is TRBV4-1; the D is unclear. The sample comprised CD4+ T cells sorted from blood. In DNA form, the CDR3 reads TGCGCCAGCAGCCAACCCACGTCTAGGGACAATCAGCCCCAGCATTTT. Translated: CASSQPTSRDNQPQHF.